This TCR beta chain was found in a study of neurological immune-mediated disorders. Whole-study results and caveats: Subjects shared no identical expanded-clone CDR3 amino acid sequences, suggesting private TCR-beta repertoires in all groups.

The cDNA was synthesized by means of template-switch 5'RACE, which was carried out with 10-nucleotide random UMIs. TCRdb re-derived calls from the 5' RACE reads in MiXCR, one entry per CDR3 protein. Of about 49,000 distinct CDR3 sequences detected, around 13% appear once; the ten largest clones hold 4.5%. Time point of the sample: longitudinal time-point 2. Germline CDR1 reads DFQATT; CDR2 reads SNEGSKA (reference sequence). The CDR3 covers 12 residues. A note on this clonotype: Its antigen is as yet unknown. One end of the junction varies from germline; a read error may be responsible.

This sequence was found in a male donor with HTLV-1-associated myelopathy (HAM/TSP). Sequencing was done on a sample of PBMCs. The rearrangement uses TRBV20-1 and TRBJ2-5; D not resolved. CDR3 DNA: TGCAGTGCGGGATCCAGCCAAGAGGCCCAGTACTTC. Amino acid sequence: CSAGSSQEAQYF.